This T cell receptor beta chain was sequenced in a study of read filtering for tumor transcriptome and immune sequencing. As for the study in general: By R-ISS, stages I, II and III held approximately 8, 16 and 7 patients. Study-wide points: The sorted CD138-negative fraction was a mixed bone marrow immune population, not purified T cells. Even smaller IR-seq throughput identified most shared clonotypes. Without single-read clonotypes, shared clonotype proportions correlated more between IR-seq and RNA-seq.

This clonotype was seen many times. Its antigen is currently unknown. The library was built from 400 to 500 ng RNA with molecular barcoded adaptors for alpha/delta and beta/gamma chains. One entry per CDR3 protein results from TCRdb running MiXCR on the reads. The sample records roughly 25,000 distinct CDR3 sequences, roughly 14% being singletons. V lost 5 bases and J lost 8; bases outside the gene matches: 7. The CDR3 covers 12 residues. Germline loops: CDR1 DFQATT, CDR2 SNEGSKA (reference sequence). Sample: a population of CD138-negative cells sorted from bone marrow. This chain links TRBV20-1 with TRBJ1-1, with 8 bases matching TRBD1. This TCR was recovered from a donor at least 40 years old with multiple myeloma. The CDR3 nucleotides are TGCAGTGCTCTCAGGGGGCTAAAGGAAGCTTTCTTT. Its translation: CSALRGLKEAFF.